This entry is about one TCR beta chain. Antigen: not known. This sequence may be a read error, since a much larger clone differs from it by one base. One entry per CDR3 protein results from TCRdb running MiXCR on the RT-PCR reads. The repertoire includes roughly 780,000 distinct CDR3 sequences, about 18% of them detected once, and roughly a tenth sits in the top ten. This sample is drawn from a study of response to subunit inactivated influenza vaccine. The study, taken as a whole, reports: Authors suggested each seasonal influenza vaccination recruits few new T cells.

With 6 bases clipped from V and 9 bases from J, the junction kept 8 bases outside the gene matches. The CDR3 is 12 residues long. Germline values: CDR1 SQVTM, CDR2 ANQGSEA. This receptor was obtained from a man between 45 and 60 years old who received an inactivated influenza vaccine. Specimen: PBMCs from blood, collected around 5 days after vaccination. The chain links TRBV29-1 to TRBJ2-1; 7 bases match TRBD2. The CDR3 region has the DNA TGCAGCGTCCCTCGGGGGGAGAGTGAGCAGTTCTTC. Encoded protein: CSVPRGESEQFF.